The next 20 T cell receptor beta chains were all read from a single sample in a study of blood T cells in healthy people across ages. It was with a sample-barcoded 5' primer and a J-beta primer mix that a second PCR of roughly 7 to 12 cycles was run. MiXCR was run by TCRdb on the 5' RACE reads, yielding one entry per CDR3 protein. Here the sample spans some 370,000 distinct CDR3 sequences, 45% to 65% being singletons. The sequenced material came from blood. Receptors were obtained from a man in his sixties in good health.

CDR3 amino acids: CASSPAGGLGTQYF. In nucleotides, the CDR3 is TGTGCCAGCAGCCCAGCGGGGGGACTCGGTACGCAGTATTTT. The chain couples TRBV4-2 to TRBJ2-3; 9 bases line up with TRBD2. Germline V gene lookup returns CDR1 LGHNA and CDR2 YNFKEQ. V shed 4 bases, J shed 8 bases, and the junction held 7 bases outside the gene matches. The CDR3 is 14 residues long.

This chain connects TRBV7-2 to TRBJ1-2; TRBD1 might be the D (6 bases). The ends were cut back, 1 base at V and 8 bases at J, with 14 bases in the middle. Germline-derived CDR1 and CDR2 are SGHTA and FQGNSA. This CDR3 comprises 14 residues. This CDR3 reads CASSLGSRGDGYTF. The CDR3 coding sequence is TGTGCCAGCAGCTTAGGGTCCAGGGGCGACGGCTACACCTTC.

This chain uses TRBV6-1 with TRBJ1-6; maybe TRBD1 (5 bases). CDR1 and CDR2 from the germline V gene are MNHNS and SASEGT. The V end lost 5 bases, the J end lost 8 bases, and 19 bases lay between the germline ends. The length of the CDR3 is 16 residues. In DNA, the CDR3 is TGTGCCAGCAGTAGCGCTGCAGGTTGGGGGGATTCACCCCTCCACTTT. It specifies CASSSAAGWGDSPLHF.

The chain has TRBV6-5 and TRBJ2-7; TRBD2 agrees at 10 bases. The junction had 3 bases not matched to a gene; V was cut back by 2 bases and J by 2 bases. The germline gives CDR1 MNHEY, CDR2 SVGAGI. The CDR3 length is 15 residues. DNA for the CDR3: TGTGCCAGCAGTTACGGAAGCGGGAGGGCCTACGAGCAGTACTTC. It encodes CASSYGSGRAYEQYF.

The V gene is TRBV14, the J gene TRBJ2-1; 15 bases are a match to TRBD2. With V trimmed by 0 bases and J by 4 bases, 1 base remained unmatched. CDR3 length equals 17 residues. CDR1 and CDR2 (germline): SGHDN, FVKESK. CDR3 nucleotides: TGTGCCAGCAGCCAAGATGGGACTAGCGGGGGGTACAATGAGCAGTTCTTC. Amino acids: CASSQDGTSGGYNEQFF.

This chain uses TRBV21-1 with TRBJ2-5; the table's D call, TRBD1, has no DNA check behind it. TRBV21-1 is reported as a pseudogene. This CDR3 has 16 residues. CDR3 protein: CASSTPQEGGEETQYF. In DNA form, the CDR3 reads TGTGCCAGCAGCACCCCACAGGAAGGGGGCGAAGAGACCCAGTACTTC.

The genes are TRBV6-5 and TRBJ2-6, with unresolved D. CDR3 length: 13 residues. The germline V gene has CDR1 MNHEY and CDR2 SVGAGI. V was trimmed by 9 bases and J by 1 base, leaving 7 bases between them. The CDR3 sequence is CASCRSGANVLTF. The CDR3 coding sequence is TGTGCCAGTTGTCGGTCTGGGGCCAACGTCCTGACTTTC.

The chain employs TRBV7-9 and TRBJ2-3; TRBD1 agrees at 8 bases. V lost 1 base to trimming and J lost 2 bases; unmatched junction nucleotides: 2. The CDR3 runs 15 residues. In germline, CDR1 is SEHNR, CDR2 FQNEAQ (reference sequence). The CDR3 sequence: CASSLDRGATDTQYF. CDR3 nucleotide sequence: TGTGCCAGCAGCTTAGACAGGGGGGCCACAGATACGCAGTATTTT.

The chain is built from TRBV20-1 and TRBJ2-7; TRBD1 agrees at 7 bases. The germline CDR1 and CDR2 sequences are DFQATT and SNEGSKA (reference sequence). The length of the CDR3 is 14 residues. CDR3 loop: CSAMTGQVTYEQYF. The CDR3 nucleotides are TGCAGCGCAATGACCGGACAGGTAACCTACGAGCAGTACTTC.

At least ten counts were recorded for this clonotype. The rearrangement links TRBV20-1 to TRBJ1-6; D unresolved. From germline, CDR1 is DFQATT and CDR2 SNEGSKA (reference sequence). Trimming left V 1 base short and J 1 base short, with 11 bases between. The CDR3 contains 16 residues. This chain's CDR3 is CSARGAGSSYNSPLHF. The CDR3 DNA sequence: TGCAGTGCTAGAGGGGCAGGCTCGTCCTATAATTCACCCCTCCACTTT.

This clonotype showed up many times. This chain connects TRBV4-2 to TRBJ1-2; a weak D match, TRBD1 (6 bases). Germline-derived CDR1 and CDR2 are LGHNA and YNFKEQ. Trimming pared 2 bases from V and 8 bases from J, leaving 21 bases between. The CDR3 extends over 16 amino acids. Written as DNA, the CDR3 is TGTGCCAGCAGCCAACTAACTCGGGGAACTCAGGGGGGCTACACCTTC. Its protein product is CASSQLTRGTQGGYTF.

For this clonotype: Mismatch with germline at one junction end may stem from a read error. The chain combines TRBV12-3 or TRBV12-4 with TRBJ2-1; tentatively, D is TRBD2 (5 bases). The CDR3 has 14 amino acids. Here the CDR3 DNA reads TGTGCCGGCAGTTTAGGAGGTACCTACAATGAGCAGTTCTTC. Amino acid sequence: CAGSLGGTYNEQFF.

J is TRBJ1-1 and V is TRBV29-1; D unclear. Per the germline V gene, CDR1 is SQVTM and CDR2 is ANQGSEA. V was shortened by 4 bases and J by 0 bases, with 0 bases between the two germline ends. The CDR3 totals 10 residues. Here the CDR3 DNA reads TGCAGCGTTGTGAACACTGAAGCTTTCTTT. It is translated as CSVVNTEAFF.

This clonotype was detected only a few times. The V and J genes are TRBV2 and TRBJ2-5; possibly TRBD1 for D (5 bases). CDR3 size: 14 residues. V shed 5 bases and J shed 1 base, with 11 bases lying between them. Germline V gene sequence: CDR1 SNHLY, CDR2 FYNNEI. The CDR3 sequence is CASSPTGVQETQYF. The CDR3, as DNA: TGTGCCAGCAGTCCCACAGGAGTCCAAGAGACCCAGTACTTC.

This chain links TRBV6-1 with TRBJ1-1; the D gene is possibly TRBD1 (5 bases). Trimming took off 4 bases at V and 7 bases at J, with 16 bases between the two ends. CDR3 length: 14 residues. Germline V gene data show CDR1 as MNHNS and CDR2 as SASEGT. The CDR3 bases are TGTGCCAGCAGTGTGGGGACCGTCGGGGATGAAGCTTTCTTT. Its protein product is CASSVGTVGDEAFF.

This CDR3 reads CSASEDRVSYEQYF. As DNA, the CDR3 is TGCAGTGCTAGCGAGGACAGGGTCTCCTACGAGCAGTACTTC. The chain recombines TRBV20-1 with TRBJ2-7; 8 positions match TRBD1. CDR1 is DFQATT, CDR2 SNEGSKA, per germline (reference sequence). CDR3 length equals 14 residues. V gave up 3 bases and J gave up 0 bases; unmatched junction bases: 4.

V gene TRBV12-5 combines with J gene TRBJ1-6; TRBD1 agrees at 7 bases. Germline values: CDR1 LGHNT, CDR2 FRNRAP. V gave up 1 base and J gave up 8 bases; unmatched junction bases: 5. The CDR3 spans 15 residues. The CDR3 loop is CASGLAQGMDSPLHF. The DNA for the CDR3 is TGTGCTAGTGGTTTGGCACAGGGGATGGATTCACCCCTCCACTTT.

This clonotype was seen more than once but under ten times. The chain couples TRBV7-8 to TRBJ2-1; 9 bases fit TRBD1. CDR1 and CDR2 from the germline V gene are SGHVS and FQNEAQ. V was clipped by 4 bases and J by 14 bases; unmatched bases: 12. The CDR3 is made up of 14 amino acids. The CDR3 region is CASSSGTGKWEKFF. CDR3 nucleotides: TGTGCCAGCAGCTCCGGGACAGGGAAATGGGAGAAGTTCTTC.

This chain uses TRBV7-2 with TRBJ1-2; 8 bases are shared with TRBD1. Per germline, CDR1 SGHTA and CDR2 FQGNSA. V shed 5 bases, J shed 8 bases, and the junction held 16 bases outside the gene matches. The CDR3 extends over 16 amino acids. CDR3 nucleotides: TGTGCCAGCAGCAGTCGGGCAGGGGGCGCGGAAAGGGGCTACACCTTC. Amino acid sequence: CASSSRAGGAERGYTF.

The count of this clonotype is one. The V gene is TRBV24-1, the J gene TRBJ2-3; D is possibly TRBD1 or TRBD2 (5 bases each). In germline, CDR1 is KGHDR, CDR2 SFDVKD. The CDR3 is 17 residues long. V lost 2 bases and J 3 bases, leaving 17 bases between the germline ends. CDR3 region: CATSDSREGLLTDTQYF. DNA of the CDR3: TGTGCCACCAGTGATTCTCGTGAGGGGTTGTTGACAGATACGCAGTATTTT.